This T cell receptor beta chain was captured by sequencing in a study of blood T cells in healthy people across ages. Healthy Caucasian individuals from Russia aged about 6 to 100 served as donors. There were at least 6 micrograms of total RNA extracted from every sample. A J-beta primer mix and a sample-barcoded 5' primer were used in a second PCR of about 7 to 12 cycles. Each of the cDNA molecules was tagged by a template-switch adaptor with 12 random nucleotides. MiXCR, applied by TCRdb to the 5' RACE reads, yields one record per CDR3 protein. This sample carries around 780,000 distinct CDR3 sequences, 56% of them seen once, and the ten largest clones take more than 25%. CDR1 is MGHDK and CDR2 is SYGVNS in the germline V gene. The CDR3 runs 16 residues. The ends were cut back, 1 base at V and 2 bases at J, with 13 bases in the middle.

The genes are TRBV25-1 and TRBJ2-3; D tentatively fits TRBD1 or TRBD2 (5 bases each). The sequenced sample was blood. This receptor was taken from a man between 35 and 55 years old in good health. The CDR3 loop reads CASSESLGRITDTQYF. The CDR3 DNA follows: TGTGCCAGCAGTGAATCTTTGGGACGGATCACAGATACGCAGTATTTT. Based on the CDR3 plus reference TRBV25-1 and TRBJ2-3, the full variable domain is EADIYQTPRYLVIGTGKKITLECSQTMGHDKMYWYQQDPGMELHLIHYSYGVNSTEKGDLSSESTVSRIRTEHFPLTLESARPSHTSQYLCASSESLGRITDTQYFGPGTRLTVL.